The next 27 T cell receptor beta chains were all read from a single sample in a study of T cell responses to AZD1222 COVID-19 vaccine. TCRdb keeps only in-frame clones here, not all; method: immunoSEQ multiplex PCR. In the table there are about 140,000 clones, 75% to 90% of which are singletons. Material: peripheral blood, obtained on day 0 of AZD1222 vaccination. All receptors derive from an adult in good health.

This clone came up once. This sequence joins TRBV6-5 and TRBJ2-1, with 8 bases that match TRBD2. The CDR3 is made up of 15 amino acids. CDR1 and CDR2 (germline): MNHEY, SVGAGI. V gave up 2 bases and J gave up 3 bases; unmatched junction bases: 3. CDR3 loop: CASSYGGRIYNEQFF. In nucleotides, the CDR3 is TGTGCCAGCAGTTACGGCGGGAGGATCTACAATGAGCAGTTCTTC.

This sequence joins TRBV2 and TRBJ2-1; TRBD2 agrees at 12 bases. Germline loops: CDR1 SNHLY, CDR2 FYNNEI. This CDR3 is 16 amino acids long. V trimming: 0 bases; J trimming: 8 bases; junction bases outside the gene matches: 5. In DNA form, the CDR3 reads TGTGCCAGCAGTGAAGCTACTAGCGGGAGGTTGTATGAGCAGTTCTTC. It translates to CASSEATSGRLYEQFF.

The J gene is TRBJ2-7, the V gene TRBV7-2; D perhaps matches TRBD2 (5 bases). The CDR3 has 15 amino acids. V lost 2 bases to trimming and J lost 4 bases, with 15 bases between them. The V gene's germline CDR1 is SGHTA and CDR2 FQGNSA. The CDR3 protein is CASSLIRTLTYEQYF. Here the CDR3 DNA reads TGTGCCAGCAGCTTAATTCGGACTCTGACTTACGAGCAGTACTTC.

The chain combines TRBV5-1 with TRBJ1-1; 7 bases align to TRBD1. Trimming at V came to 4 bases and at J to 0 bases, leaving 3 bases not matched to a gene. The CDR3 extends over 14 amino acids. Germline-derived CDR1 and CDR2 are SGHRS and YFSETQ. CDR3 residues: CASSTGTVNTEAFF. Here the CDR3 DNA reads TGCGCCAGCAGCACCGGGACAGTGAACACTGAAGCTTTCTTT.

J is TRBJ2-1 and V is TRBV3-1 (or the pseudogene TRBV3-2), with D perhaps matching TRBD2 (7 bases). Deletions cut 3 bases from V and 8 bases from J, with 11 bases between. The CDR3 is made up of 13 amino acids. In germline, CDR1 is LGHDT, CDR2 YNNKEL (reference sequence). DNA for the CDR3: TGTGCCAGCAGCCAGGGGGGGGCGTATGAGCAGTTCTTC. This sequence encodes CASSQGGAYEQFF.

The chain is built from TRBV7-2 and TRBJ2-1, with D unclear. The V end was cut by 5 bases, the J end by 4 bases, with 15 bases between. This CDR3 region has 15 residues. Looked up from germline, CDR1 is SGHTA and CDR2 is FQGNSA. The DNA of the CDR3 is TGTGCCAGCAGCCCTACACGCCACCAATACAATGAGCAGTTCTTC. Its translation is CASSPTRHQYNEQFF.

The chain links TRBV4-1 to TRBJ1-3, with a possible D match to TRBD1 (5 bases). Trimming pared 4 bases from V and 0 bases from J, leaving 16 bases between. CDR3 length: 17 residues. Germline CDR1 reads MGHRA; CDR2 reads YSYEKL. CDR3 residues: CASSLPSREDSGNTIYF. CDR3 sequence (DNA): TGCGCCAGCAGCCTACCCAGCAGGGAAGACTCTGGAAACACCATATATTTT.

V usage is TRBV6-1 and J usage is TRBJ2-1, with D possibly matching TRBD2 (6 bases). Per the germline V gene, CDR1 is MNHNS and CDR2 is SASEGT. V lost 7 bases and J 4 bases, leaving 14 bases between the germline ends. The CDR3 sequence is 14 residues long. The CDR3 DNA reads TGTGCCAGCAACGAACGGACTAATTACAATGAGCAGTTCTTC. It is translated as CASNERTNYNEQFF.

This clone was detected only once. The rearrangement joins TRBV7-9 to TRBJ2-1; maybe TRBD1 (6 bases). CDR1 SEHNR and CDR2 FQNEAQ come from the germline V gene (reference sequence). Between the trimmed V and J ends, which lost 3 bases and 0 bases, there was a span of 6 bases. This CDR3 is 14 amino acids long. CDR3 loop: CASSLGASYNEQFF. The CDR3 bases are TGTGCCAGCAGCTTGGGGGCCTCCTACAATGAGCAGTTCTTC.

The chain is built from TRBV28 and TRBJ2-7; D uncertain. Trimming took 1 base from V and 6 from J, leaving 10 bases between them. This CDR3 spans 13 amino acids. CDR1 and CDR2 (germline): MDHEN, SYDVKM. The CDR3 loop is CASSLSPSVEQYF. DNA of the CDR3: TGTGCCAGCAGTTTATCCCCCTCCGTCGAGCAGTACTTC.

DNA of the CDR3: TGTGCCAGCTCACCACGTTTATCTCAGGGCAAAGATACGCAGTATTTT. Its protein product is CASSPRLSQGKDTQYF. V is TRBV18 and J is TRBJ2-3; a possible D gene is TRBD1 (5 bases). Germline V gives CDR1 KGHSH, CDR2 LQKENI. Trimming stripped 1 base from V and 5 bases from J, with 16 bases between. The CDR3 length is 16 residues.

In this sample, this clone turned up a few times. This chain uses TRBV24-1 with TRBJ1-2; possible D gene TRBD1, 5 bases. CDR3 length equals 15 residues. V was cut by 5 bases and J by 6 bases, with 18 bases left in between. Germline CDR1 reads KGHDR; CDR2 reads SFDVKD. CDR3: CATSVPPLEGDGYTF. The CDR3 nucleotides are TGTGCCACCAGTGTTCCACCTCTTGAAGGGGATGGCTACACCTTC.

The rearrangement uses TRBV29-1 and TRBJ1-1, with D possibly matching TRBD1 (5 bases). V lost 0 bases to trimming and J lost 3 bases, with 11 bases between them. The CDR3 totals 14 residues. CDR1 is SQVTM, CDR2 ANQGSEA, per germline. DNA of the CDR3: TGCAGCGTTGAAGATCGTGGGGGGTACACTGAAGCTTTCTTT. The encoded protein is CSVEDRGGYTEAFF.

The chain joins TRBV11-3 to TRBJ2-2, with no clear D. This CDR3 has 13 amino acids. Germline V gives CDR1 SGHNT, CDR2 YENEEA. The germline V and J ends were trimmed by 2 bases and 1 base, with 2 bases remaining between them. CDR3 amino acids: CASSLLNTGELFF. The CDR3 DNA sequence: TGTGCCAGCAGCTTATTGAACACCGGGGAGCTGTTTTTT.

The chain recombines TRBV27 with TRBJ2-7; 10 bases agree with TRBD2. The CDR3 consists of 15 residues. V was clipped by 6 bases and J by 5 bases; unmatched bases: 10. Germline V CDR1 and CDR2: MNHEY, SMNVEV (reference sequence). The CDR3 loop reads CASSLQAGGPDEQYF. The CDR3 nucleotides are TGTGCCAGCAGCCTTCAAGCGGGGGGGCCGGACGAGCAGTACTTC.

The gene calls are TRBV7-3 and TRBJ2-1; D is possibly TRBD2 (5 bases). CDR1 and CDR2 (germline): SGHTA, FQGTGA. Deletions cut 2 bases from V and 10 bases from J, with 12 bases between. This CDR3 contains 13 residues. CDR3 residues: CASSLPLAGEQFF. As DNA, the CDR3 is TGTGCCAGCAGCTTACCCCTAGCAGGCGAGCAGTTCTTC.

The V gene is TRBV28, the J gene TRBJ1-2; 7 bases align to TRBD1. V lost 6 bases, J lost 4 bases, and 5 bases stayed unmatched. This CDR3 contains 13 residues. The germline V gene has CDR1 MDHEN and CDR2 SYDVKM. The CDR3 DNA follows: TGTGCCAGCAGCGGGGGACAGTTCTATGGCTACACCTTC. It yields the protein CASSGGQFYGYTF.

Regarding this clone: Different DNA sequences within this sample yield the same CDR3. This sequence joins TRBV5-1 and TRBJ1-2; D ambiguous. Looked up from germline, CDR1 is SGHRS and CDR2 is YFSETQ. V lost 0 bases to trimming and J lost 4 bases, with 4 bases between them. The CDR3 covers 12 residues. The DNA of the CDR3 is TGCGCCAGCAGCTTGGAGGGCTATGGCTACACCTTC. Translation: CASSLEGYGYTF. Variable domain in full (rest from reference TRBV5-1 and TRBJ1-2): KAGVTQTPRYLIKTRGQQVTLSCSPISGHRSVSWYQQTPGQGLQFLFEYFSETQRNKGNFPGRFSGRQFSNSRSEMNVSTLELGDSALYLCASSLEGYGYTFGSGTRLTVV.

The CDR3 DNA sequence: TGTGCCAGCACCCTAGGGACTAGCTATGGCTACACCTTC. This translates into CASTLGTSYGYTF. The rearrangement uses TRBV6-5 and TRBJ1-2; D perhaps matches TRBD1 (5 bases). V was trimmed by 7 bases and J by 4 bases, leaving 13 bases between them. From germline, CDR1 is MNHEY and CDR2 SVGAGI. The CDR3 covers 13 residues.

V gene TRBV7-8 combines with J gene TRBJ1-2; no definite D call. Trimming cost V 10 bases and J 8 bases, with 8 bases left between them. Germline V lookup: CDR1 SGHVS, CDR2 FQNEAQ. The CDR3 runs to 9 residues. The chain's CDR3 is CAIEEGYTF. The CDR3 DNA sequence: TGTGCCATAGAGGAGGGCTACACCTTC.

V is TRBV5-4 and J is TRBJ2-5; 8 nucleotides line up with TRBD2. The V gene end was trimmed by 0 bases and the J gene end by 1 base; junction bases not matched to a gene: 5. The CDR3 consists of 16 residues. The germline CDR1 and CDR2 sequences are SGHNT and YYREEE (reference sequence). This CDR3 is CASSLALAGRQETQYF. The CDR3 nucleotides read TGTGCCAGCAGCTTGGCCTTAGCGGGACGCCAAGAGACCCAGTACTTC.

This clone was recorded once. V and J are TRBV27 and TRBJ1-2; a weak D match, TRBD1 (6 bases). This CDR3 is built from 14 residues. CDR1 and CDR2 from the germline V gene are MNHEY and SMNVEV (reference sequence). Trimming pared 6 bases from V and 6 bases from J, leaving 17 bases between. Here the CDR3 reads CASSLMTGSDGYTF. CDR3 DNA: TGTGCCAGCAGCCTAATGACAGGATCAGATGGCTACACCTTC.

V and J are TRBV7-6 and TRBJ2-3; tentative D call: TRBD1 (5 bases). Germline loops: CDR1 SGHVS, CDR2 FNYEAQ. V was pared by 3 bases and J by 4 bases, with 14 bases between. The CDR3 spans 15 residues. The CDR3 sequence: CASSLANQGSDTQYF. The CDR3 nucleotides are TGTGCCAGCAGCTTGGCTAATCAGGGTTCAGATACGCAGTATTTT. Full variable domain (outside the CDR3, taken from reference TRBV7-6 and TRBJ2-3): GAGVSQSPRYKVTKRGQDVALRCDPISGHVSLYWYRQALGQGPEFLTYFNYEAQQDKSGLPNDRFSAERPEGSISTLTIQRTEQRDSAMYRCASSLANQGSDTQYFGPGTRLTVL.

The CDR3 coding sequence is TGTGCCAGTAGTATGACAGATTCCTACGAGCAGTACTTC. Protein product: CASSMTDSYEQYF. The gene calls are TRBV19 and TRBJ2-7, with D perhaps matching TRBD1 (5 bases). The V end was cut by 3 bases, the J end by 1 base, with 7 bases between. Germline CDR1 reads LNHDA; CDR2 reads SQIVND (reference sequence). The CDR3 totals 13 residues.

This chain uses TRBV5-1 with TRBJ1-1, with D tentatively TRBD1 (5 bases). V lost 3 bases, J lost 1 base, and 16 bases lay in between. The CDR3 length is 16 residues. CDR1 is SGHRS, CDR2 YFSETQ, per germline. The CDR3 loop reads CASSYQTGTGNTEAFF. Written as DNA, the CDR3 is TGCGCCAGCAGCTACCAAACTGGGACGGGGAACACTGAAGCTTTCTTT.

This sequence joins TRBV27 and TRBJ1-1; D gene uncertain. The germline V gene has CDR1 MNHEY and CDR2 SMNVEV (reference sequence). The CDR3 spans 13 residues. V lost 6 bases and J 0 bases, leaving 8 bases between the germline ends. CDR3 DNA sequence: TGTGCCAGCAGCCCATACTTGAACACTGAAGCTTTCTTT. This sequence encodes CASSPYLNTEAFF.

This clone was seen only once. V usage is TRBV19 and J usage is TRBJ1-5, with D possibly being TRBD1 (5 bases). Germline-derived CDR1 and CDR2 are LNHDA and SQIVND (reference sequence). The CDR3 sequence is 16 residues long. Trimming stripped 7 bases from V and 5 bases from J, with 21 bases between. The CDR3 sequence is CASMGPGARGYQPQHF. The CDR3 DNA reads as TGTGCCAGTATGGGGCCCGGGGCCCGCGGATATCAGCCCCAGCATTTT.